The source of this TCR beta chain is a study of shared T cell receptors in the human thymus. Sequencing was performed with immunoSEQ multiplex PCR; in TCRdb, only in-frame clones are kept and a portion is missing. The sample comprises about 660,000 clones, around 87% of which are singletons, and roughly 0.0089% rests with the top ten. Germline-derived CDR1 and CDR2 are SQVTM and ANQGSEA. Germline trimming cut 3 bases from V and 10 bases from J; bases unmatched to any gene: 8. This CDR3 is built from 12 residues. These data were also reused for a study on human thymus T cells. That paper adds: In corrective heart surgery, resections were taken, and these provided the thymus tissue. Seemingly biased V and J gene usage marked thymic and blood repertoires. What related research reported was that thymic repertoires overlapped highly among unrelated individuals.

The TCR originated in a boy in the first two years of life with a congenital heart defect. Sequencing used thymocytes. This chain links TRBV29-1 with TRBJ1-1, with 7 positions matching TRBD1. The DNA for the CDR3 is TGCAGCGTTGACCCCGGGACAGTCGGAGCTTTCTTT. Protein: CSVDPGTVGAFF.